Listed below are T cell receptor beta chains from one sample, sequenced in a study of T cell responses to AZD1222 COVID-19 vaccine. Generated by immunoSEQ multiplex PCR, the TCRdb table keeps only in-frame clones and is missing some. The sample lists some 69,000 clones; roughly 80% were seen once. Sequencing used peripheral blood, obtained 28 days after the second AZD1222 dose. Receptor source: an adult who received the AZD1222 COVID-19 vaccine. Both conserved end residues are part of each CDR3. D genes are given only for firm matches. A clone size is listed for some rows: how often the clone was seen (once, few, many), or a class if it is expanded.

V	size	J	D	DNA	CDR3
TRBV30	NA	TRBJ2-5	NA	TGTGCCTGGAGTGGAGGGGGGACCGGGGAGACCCAGTACTTC	CAWSGGGTGETQYF
TRBV18	NA	TRBJ1-3	TRBD1	TGTGCCAGCTCACTCCAAGACAGGGTTGGAAACACCATATATTTT	CASSLQDRVGNTIYF
TRBV10-3	NA	TRBJ1-3	NA	TGTGCCGCCGGGGAAGGCAGCGGAAACACCATATATTTT	CAAGEGSGNTIYF
TRBV7-2	NA	TRBJ2-1	NA	TGTGCCAGCATCCCGGGGCGTAGTTCCTACAATGAGCAGTTCTTC	CASIPGRSSYNEQFF
TRBV19	NA	TRBJ2-7	NA	TGTGCCAGTAGTCGGCGTTACGAGCAGTACTTC	CASSRRYEQYF
TRBV7-9	NA	TRBJ2-2	NA	TGTGCCAGCAGCTTAGCGGGCCGCACCGGGGAGCTGTTTTTT	CASSLAGRTGELFF
TRBV27	NA	TRBJ1-5	NA	TGTGCCAGCAGCCCCAGGACGCTTCCCCAGTGGCCCCAGCATTTT	CASSPRTLPQWPQHF
TRBV7-8	NA	TRBJ2-5	NA	TGTGCCAGCAGCCCAGTTCCCATGTCAGAGACCCAGTACTTC	CASSPVPMSETQYF
TRBV5-4	NA	TRBJ2-5	NA	TGTGCCAGCAGCCTCGTAGCGGAAGAGACCCAGTACTTC	CASSLVAEETQYF
TRBV5-1	NA	TRBJ1-4	NA	TGCGCCAGCAGTGTGGGTGGAACTAATGAAAAACTGTTTTTT	CASSVGGTNEKLFF
TRBV6-4	once	TRBJ2-1	TRBD2	TGTGCCAGCAGTGAAGCGGGGGACTACAATGAGCAGTTCTTC	CASSEAGDYNEQFF
TRBV4-1	NA	TRBJ2-1	NA	TGCGCCAGCAGCCAAGTAAGGAGCTCCTACAATGAGCAGTTCTTC	CASSQVRSSYNEQFF
TRBV6-1	once	TRBJ1-6	NA	TGTGCCAGCAGTGATCCGGGCGGGCTGGGTTCACCCCTCCACTTT	CASSDPGGLGSPLHF
TRBV3-1/TRBV3-2	once	TRBJ2-7	NA	TGTGCCAGCAGCCGCCTCCAGGGGTCCTACGAGCAGTACTTC	CASSRLQGSYEQYF
TRBV19	NA	TRBJ1-2	NA	TGTGCCAGTAGTATAGTTTCGGCCTTCGGCTACACCTTC	CASSIVSAFGYTF
TRBV9	few	TRBJ2-3	NA	TGTGCCAGCAGCGTAGAGGCGGGGGCGCGCACAGATACGCAGTATTTT	CASSVEAGARTDTQYF
TRBV27	NA	TRBJ1-5	TRBD1	TGTGCCAGCAGGCCATGGGGACAGTCAGGCAACCAGCCCCAGCATTTT	CASRPWGQSGNQPQHF
TRBV6-6	NA	TRBJ1-2	NA	TGTGCCAGCAGTAGTGACACCATGATCTTCTATGGCTACACCTTC	CASSSDTMIFYGYTF
TRBV7-6	NA	TRBJ2-3	NA	TGTGCCAGCAGCTTACTACTGTCGCTAGCAGATACGCAGTATTTT	CASSLLLSLADTQYF
TRBV2	NA	TRBJ2-5	TRBD2	TGTGCCAGTCAGGGGACTAGTGGCTCCCAGAGATCAGAGACCCAGTACTTC	CASQGTSGSQRSETQYF
TRBV18	NA	TRBJ1-5	TRBD1	TGTGCCAGCTCACCACTACCGGGACAGGGTATCGGTCAGCCCCAGCATTTT	CASSPLPGQGIGQPQHF
TRBV30	NA	TRBJ1-4	NA	TGTGCCTGGAGTGGGACACTCCGAGGTGAAAAACTGTTTTTT	CAWSGTLRGEKLFF